The clone carrying this TCR beta chain was detected ten times or more. This entry comes from a study of OX40 agonist ivuxolimab in advanced cancers. Produced via immunoSEQ multiplex PCR; TCRdb's table is partial and in-frame only. The sample holds 70,000 or so clones, about 80% seen once. V was trimmed by 0 bases and J by 8 bases, leaving 16 bases between them. CDR1 and CDR2 from the germline V gene are GTSNPN and SVGIG (reference sequence). CDR3 length equals 14 residues. The rearrangement links TRBV30 to TRBJ1-2; D possibly corresponds to TRBD1 (5 bases). The TCR was taken from an adult with an advanced solid tumor such as melanoma, head and neck, liver or kidney cancer. Sequencing used CD4+ or CD8+ T cells sorted from blood, obtained in a trial of the OX40 agonist ivuxolimab. The CDR3, as DNA: TGTGCCTGGAGTGTCCTAGGGGCGGGTCTCGGCTACACCTTC. The encoded protein is CAWSVLGAGLGYTF.